These T cell receptor beta chains were read from a single sample in a study of blood T cells in healthy people across ages. TCRdb re-called the 5' RACE reads through MiXCR, storing one row per CDR3 protein. The data show around 780,000 distinct CDR3 sequences, 25% to 30% seen once. Another study also made use of these data, one on T cells of mothers and their children.

The specimen sequenced was blood. The receptors come from a boy younger than 18 in good health. Each CDR3 is given with its conserved first and last residue. D genes are given only for firm matches. Clone size is stated in some rows and not others, as once, few, many or a class when expanded.

D	size	V	J	DNA	CDR3
.	.	TRBV4-2	TRBJ2-4	TGTGCCAGCAGCCAAGATAAGGGTGGGATAGCCAAAAACATTCAGTACTTC	CASSQDKGGIAKNIQYF
.	.	TRBV12-3/TRBV12-4	TRBJ1-1	TGTGCCAGCAGTCCTTTGGGTTGGAACACTGAAGCTTCCTTT	CASSPLGWNTEASF
TRBD1	few	TRBV19	TRBJ2-2	TGTGCCAGTAGTAAACAGGGGGCTCCCACCGGGGAGCTGTTTTTT	CASSKQGAPTGELFF
.	few	TRBV20-1	TRBJ1-4	TGCAGTGCTGAAGACGGCTCTAATGAAAAACTGTTTTTT	CSAEDGSNEKLFF
.	few	TRBV12-5	TRBJ2-5	TGTGCTAGTGGTTGGGGGGGCCGAGAGACCCAGTACTTC	CASGWGGRETQYF
.	.	TRBV21-1	TRBJ2-7	TGTGCCAGCAGCATCGCGAGCTGGGACAGGGGTTCCTACGAGCAGTACTTC	CASSIASWDRGSYEQYF
TRBD1	.	TRBV5-1	TRBJ1-4	TGCGCCAGCAGCCCAACCACAGGGGGCGGATATGAAAAACTGTTTTTT	CASSPTTGGGYEKLFF
.	.	TRBV30	TRBJ1-2	TGTGCCCGCAGAGAGGCAGCAAACTATGGCTACACCTTC	CARREAANYGYTF
.	.	TRBV3-1	TRBJ2-2	TGTGCCAGCAGCCCTTACGACACCGGGGAGCTGTTTTTT	CASSPYDTGELFF
.	.	TRBV7-2	TRBJ2-7	TGTGCCAGCAGCTCCGGGAACTTATACGAGCAGTACTTC	CASSSGNLYEQYF
TRBD2	.	TRBV10-3	TRBJ2-5	TGTGCCATCAGGGACGGGACTAGCAGTGAGACCCAGTACTTC	CAIRDGTSSETQYF
.	.	TRBV20-1	TRBJ2-1	TGCAGTGCTAGATCCCCGTTAGGTGAGCAGTTCTTC	CSARSPLGEQFF
.	few	TRBV7-9	TRBJ2-5	TGTGCCAGCAGCTTCAGAGACATCGAGACCCAGTACTTC	CASSFRDIETQYF
.	few	TRBV12-3/TRBV12-4	TRBJ2-2	TGTGCCAGCAGAGTGGGCCCCACCGGGGAGCTGTTTTTT	CASRVGPTGELFF
.	.	TRBV11-2	TRBJ2-7	TGTGCCAGCAGCTTTCAATTGCCCTACGAGCAGTACTTC	CASSFQLPYEQYF
.	.	TRBV7-2	TRBJ1-6	TGTGCCAGCAGCTTACGGGGACGGAATTCACCCCTCCACTTT	CASSLRGRNSPLHF
.	once	TRBV7-2	TRBJ2-1	TGTGCCAGCAGCCCCGCCCTGGGCTCCTACAATGAGCAGTTCTTC	CASSPALGSYNEQFF
TRBD2	.	TRBV5-1	TRBJ2-1	TGCGCCAGCGGGGTCGGGGGGGGTCCCTACAATGAGCAGTTCTTC	CASGVGGGPYNEQFF
.	.	TRBV30	TRBJ2-5	TGTGCCTGGATCAGTCACCAAGAGACCCAGTACTTC	CAWISHQETQYF
.	few	TRBV7-3	TRBJ1-1	TGTGCCAGCAGCCTCGGCCTATGGGGAACTGAAGCTTTCTTT	CASSLGLWGTEAFF
TRBD2	.	TRBV2	TRBJ2-5	TGTGCCAGCAGCACTAGCGGGGGACGACAAGAGACCCAGTACTTC	CASSTSGGRQETQYF
TRBD2	.	TRBV6-6	TRBJ2-1	TGTGCCAGCAGTTACTTGGGCGGGGGGGCTAATGAGCAGTTCTTC	CASSYLGGGANEQFF
.	.	TRBV5-6	TRBJ2-5	TGTGCCAGCAGCACCGGGACACTGGGAGAGACCCAGTACTTC	CASSTGTLGETQYF
TRBD1	.	TRBV6-5	TRBJ1-6	TGTGCCAGCAGGGGGACAGCGCATAATTCACCCCTCCACTTT	CASRGTAHNSPLHF
.	few	TRBV5-6	TRBJ2-7	TGTGCCAGCAGCTTGGGACTCTCCTATGGGGAGCAGTACTTC	CASSLGLSYGEQYF
TRBD2	.	TRBV28	TRBJ2-7	TGTGCCAGCAATCCCCAGGGACTAGCGTCGAAGGGGTACTTC	CASNPQGLASKGYF
TRBD1	few	TRBV7-6	TRBJ2-7	TGTGCCAGCAGTCTAGGCAGGGGGCAATCCTACGAGCAGTACTTC	CASSLGRGQSYEQYF
.	.	TRBV7-3	TRBJ2-1	TGTGCCAGCAGCTTAATGGGGGAGGAGCAGTTCTTC	CASSLMGEEQFF